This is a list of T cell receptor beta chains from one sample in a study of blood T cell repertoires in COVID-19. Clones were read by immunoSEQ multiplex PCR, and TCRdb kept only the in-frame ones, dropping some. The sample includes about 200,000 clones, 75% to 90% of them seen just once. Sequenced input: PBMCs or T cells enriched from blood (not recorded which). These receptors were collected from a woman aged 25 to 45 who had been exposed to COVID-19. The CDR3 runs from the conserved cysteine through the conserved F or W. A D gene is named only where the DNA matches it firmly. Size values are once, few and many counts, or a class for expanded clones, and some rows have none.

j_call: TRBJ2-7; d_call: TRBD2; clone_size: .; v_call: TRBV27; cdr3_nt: TGTGCCAGCAGAACCGGGACTAGGATCCCCCGGTACGAGCAGTACTTC; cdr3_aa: CASRTGTRIPRYEQYF
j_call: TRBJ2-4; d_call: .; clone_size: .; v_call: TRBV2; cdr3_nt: TGTGCCAGCACCCTCCGCGGCATTCAGTACTTC; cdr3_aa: CASTLRGIQYF
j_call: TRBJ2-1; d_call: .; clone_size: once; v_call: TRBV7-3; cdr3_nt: TGTGCCAGCAGCTTTGGAGTTTACAATGAGCAGTTCTTC; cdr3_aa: CASSFGVYNEQFF
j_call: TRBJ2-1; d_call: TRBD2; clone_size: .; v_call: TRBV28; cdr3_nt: TGTGCCGGTAGCGGGGGGCCCAAATTACGCTCCTACAATGAGCAGTTCTTC; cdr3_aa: CAGSGGPKLRSYNEQFF
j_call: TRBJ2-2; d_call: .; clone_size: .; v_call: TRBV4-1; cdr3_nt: TGCGCCAGCAGCCAAGCTTCTGGGGGGATCGGGGAGCTGTTTTTT; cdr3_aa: CASSQASGGIGELFF
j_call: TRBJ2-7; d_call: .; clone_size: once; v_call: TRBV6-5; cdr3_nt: TGTGCCAGCGCTCGGGTTGTAGAGGGCCTCGAGCAGTACTTC; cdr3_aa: CASARVVEGLEQYF
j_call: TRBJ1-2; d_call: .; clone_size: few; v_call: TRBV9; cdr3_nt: TGTGCCAGCAGCACTCGCGGTGTCTATGGCTACACCTTC; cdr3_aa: CASSTRGVYGYTF
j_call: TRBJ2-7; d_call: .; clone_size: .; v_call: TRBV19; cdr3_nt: TGTGCCAGTAGCCCGACAGGCGGGTACGAGCAGTACTTC; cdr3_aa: CASSPTGGYEQYF
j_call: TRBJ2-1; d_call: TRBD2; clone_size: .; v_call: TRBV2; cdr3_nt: TGTGCCAGCAGTCTAGCGGGAAACAATGAGCAGTTCTTC; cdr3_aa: CASSLAGNNEQFF
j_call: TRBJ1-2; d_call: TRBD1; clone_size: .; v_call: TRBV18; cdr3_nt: TGTGCCAGCTCACTGCCCGGGACAGGACTTTACGAGGGCTACACCTTC; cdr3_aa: CASSLPGTGLYEGYTF
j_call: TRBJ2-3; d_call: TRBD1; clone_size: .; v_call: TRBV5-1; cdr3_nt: TGCGCCAGCAGTTTGACAGGGACAACAGATACGCAGTATTTT; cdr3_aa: CASSLTGTTDTQYF
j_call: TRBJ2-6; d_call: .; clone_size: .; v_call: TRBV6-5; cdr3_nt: TGTGCCAGCAGTCCCGGGGTCTCTGGGGCCAACGTCCTGACTTTC; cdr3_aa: CASSPGVSGANVLTF
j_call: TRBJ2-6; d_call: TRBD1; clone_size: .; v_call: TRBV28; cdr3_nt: TGTGCCAGCAGGCTAATCACAGGGGGTTTAAGCTCTGGGGCCAACGTCCTGACTTTC; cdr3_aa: CASRLITGGLSSGANVLTF
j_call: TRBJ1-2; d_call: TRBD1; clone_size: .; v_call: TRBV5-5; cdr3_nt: TGTGCCAGCAGCTTGGCCGGGACAGGGAATTATGGCTACACCTTC; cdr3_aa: CASSLAGTGNYGYTF